This record looks at one T cell receptor (beta chain) sequence and its context. Its antigen remains undetermined. Nothing much larger sits one base from this clone, and base qualities are not available. The data were taken from a study of OX40 agonist ivuxolimab in advanced cancers. At the level of the whole study: The costimulatory receptor OX40 (CD134) was targeted by ivuxolimab, a fully human IgG2 agonistic monoclonal antibody. Partial responses occurred in three dose-escalation patients, of whom one had hepatocellular carcinoma and two had cutaneous melanoma. Intravenous ivuxolimab was administered to patients every 2 weeks at six dose levels: 0.01, 0.1, 0.3, 1.5, 3 and 10 mg/kg. Patients were allowed to have had prior anti-PD-1, anti-PD-L1 or anti-CTLA-4 therapy, and around 37% of the dose-escalation patients had previously received checkpoint inhibitors. Among the 50 to 55 dose-escalation patients, roughly 20 had hepatocellular carcinoma, roughly 15 melanoma, 9 renal cell carcinoma and 9 head and neck cancer. In the dose-escalation cohort, 75% to 85% of patients were male, and the mean age was around 65 years with a range of about 23 to 79. The point of sequencing TCRbeta in the periphery was to test whether ivuxolimab changed TCR sequence diversity and drove clonal T-cell expansion. The monotherapy dose-escalation portion (N ≈ 52 patients) of the phase I ivuxolimab trial is reported in the paper.

CDR1 and CDR2 (LGHNA, YNFKEQ) derive from the germline V gene. The CDR3 runs 13 amino acids, cysteine and phenylalanine included. Only CDR3 DNA is held: 39 bases, read in frame from base 1. The trim is 3 bases for V and 6 bases for J, with a gap of 11 bases between the germline ends. Beyond this particular receptor, the publication reports: After ivuxolimab, CD8+ T cells had more expanded clones than CD4+ T cells on average. In partial responders in the 0.1-3.0 mg/kg groups, normalized peripheral clonal expansion was found to be among the lowest, especially among CD8+ T cells. Low levels of normalized T-cell clonal expansion were also seen in some patients who did not respond. The antigen specificity of the peripheral T cells that underwent clonal expansion was not determined. At doses of 0.1 to 3.0 mg/kg, clonal expansion of both CD4+ and CD8+ blood T cells was observed from baseline to week 6.

Patients with autoimmune disease history or receiving systemic immunosuppression were excluded from the trial. Peripheral blood for TCR sequencing was collected from all dose cohorts at baseline, on cycle 4 day 1, and on cycle 7 day 1. The samples were drawn from a first-in-human, open-label, multicenter phase I dose-escalation trial of ivuxolimab. Adults with locally advanced or metastatic melanoma, renal cell carcinoma, hepatocellular carcinoma or head and neck squamous cell carcinoma were enrolled in the trial. CD4+ and CD8+ T cells were sorted separately from peripheral blood before TCR sequencing. For sequencing of the TCRbeta CDR3 region, genomic DNA was extracted from the sorted cells. The immunoSEQ Assay was used to sequence the TCRbeta CDR3 regions. TCRdb obtained this table from immuneACCESS and retained in-frame rearrangements with V and J assigned. These tables miss some clones; where compared with another copy, unresolved V genes account for less than half of the shortfall, and the remainder is unexplained. This sample lists about 67,000 clones; 85% to 90% were detected once. Clones ranked in the top ten supply roughly 0.7% of the sample.

This clonotype was obtained from an adult with an advanced solid tumor such as melanoma, head and neck, liver or kidney cancer. The rearranged chain carries TRBV4-2 and TRBJ1-1, with a tentative D gene TRBD1 over 5 matching bases. The material sequenced was CD4+ or CD8+ T cells sorted from blood, taken in a trial of the OX40 agonist ivuxolimab. The nucleotides are TGTGCCAGCAGCCATGGGGGGTCCCCTGAAGCTTTCTTT. The translation is CASSHGGSPEAFF.